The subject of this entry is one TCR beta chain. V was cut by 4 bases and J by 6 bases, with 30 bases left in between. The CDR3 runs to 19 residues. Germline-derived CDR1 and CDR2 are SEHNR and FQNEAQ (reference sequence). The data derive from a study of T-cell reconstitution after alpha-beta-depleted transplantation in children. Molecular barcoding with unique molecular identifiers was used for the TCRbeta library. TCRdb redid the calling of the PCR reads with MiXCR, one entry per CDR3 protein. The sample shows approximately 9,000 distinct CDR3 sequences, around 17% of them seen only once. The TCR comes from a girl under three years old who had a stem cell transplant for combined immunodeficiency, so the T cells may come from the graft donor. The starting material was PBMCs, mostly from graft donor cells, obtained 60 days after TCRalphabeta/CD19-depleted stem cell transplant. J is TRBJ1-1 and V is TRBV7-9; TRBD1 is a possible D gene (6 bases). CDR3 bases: TGTGCCAGCAGCTCCTTTTGCGACCGGGACACCCCCCGAAACCCTGAAGCTTTCTTT. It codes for CASSSFCDRDTPRNPEAFF. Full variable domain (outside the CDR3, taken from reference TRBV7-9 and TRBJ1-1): DTGVSQNPRHKITKRGQNVTFRCDPISEHNRLYWYRQTLGQGPEFLTYFQNEAQLEKSRLLSDRFSAERPKGSFSTLEIQRTEQGDSAMYLCASSSFCDRDTPRNPEAFFGQGTRLTVV.